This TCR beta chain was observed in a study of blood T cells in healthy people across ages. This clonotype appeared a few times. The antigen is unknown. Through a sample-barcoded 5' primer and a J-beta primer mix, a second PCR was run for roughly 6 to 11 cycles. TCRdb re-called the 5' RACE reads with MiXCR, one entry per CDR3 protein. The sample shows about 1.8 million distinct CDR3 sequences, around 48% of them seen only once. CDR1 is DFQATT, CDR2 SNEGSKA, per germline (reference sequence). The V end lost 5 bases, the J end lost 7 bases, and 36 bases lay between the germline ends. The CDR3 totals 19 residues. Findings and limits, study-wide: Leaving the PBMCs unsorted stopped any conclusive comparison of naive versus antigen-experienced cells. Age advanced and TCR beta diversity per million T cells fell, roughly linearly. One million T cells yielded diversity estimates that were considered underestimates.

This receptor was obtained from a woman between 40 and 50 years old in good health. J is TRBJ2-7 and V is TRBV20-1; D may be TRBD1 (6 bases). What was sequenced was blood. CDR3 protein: CSAVSPKGQGISRVLEQYF. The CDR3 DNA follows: TGCAGTGCTGTCTCTCCTAAGGGACAAGGGATAAGTAGGGTCCTGGAGCAGTACTTC.